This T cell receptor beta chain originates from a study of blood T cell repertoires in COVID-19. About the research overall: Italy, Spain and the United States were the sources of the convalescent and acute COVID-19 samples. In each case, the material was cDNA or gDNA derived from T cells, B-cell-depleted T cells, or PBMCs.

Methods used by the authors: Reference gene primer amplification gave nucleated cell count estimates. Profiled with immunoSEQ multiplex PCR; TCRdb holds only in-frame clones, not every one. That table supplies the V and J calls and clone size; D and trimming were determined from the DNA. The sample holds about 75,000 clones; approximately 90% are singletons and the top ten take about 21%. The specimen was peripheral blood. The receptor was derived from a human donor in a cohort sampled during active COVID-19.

The CDR3 protein is CASSPGAPYNEQFF. CDR3 nucleotide sequence: TGCGCCAGCAGCCCCGGAGCCCCCTACAATGAGCAGTTCTTC. The chain employs TRBV5-1 and TRBJ2-1, with no clear D. Germline V gives CDR1 SGHRS, CDR2 YFSETQ. V dropped 4 bases and J dropped 2 bases, with 10 bases sitting between them. The CDR3 covers 14 residues.